The rows below give T cell receptor beta chains drawn from one sample of a study of blood T cell repertoires in COVID-19. TCRdb's copy holds only in-frame clones and misses some; the assay was immunoSEQ multiplex PCR. Of 150,000 to 200,000 clones in the sample, roughly 90% were seen once. The sample comprised peripheral blood. All receptors derive from a man aged 55 to 70 with acute or convalescent COVID-19. The CDR3 runs from the conserved cysteine through the conserved F or W. The order of the fields is clone size, D gene, J gene, V gene, CDR3 DNA, CDR3 protein. D genes are given only for firm matches. The size of a clone is reported for some rows only, either as once, few or many, or as a class for expanded clones.

.,.,TRBJ2-1,TRBV7-2,TGTGCCAGCAGCTTAGCAGGGGGTGAGCAGTTCTTC,CASSLAGGEQFF
.,TRBD1,TRBJ1-1,TRBV7-9,TGTGCCAGCAGCAGACCAGGACAGGACGCTGAAGCTTTCTTT,CASSRPGQDAEAFF
.,.,TRBJ1-2,TRBV4-2,TGTGCCAGCAGCCCCCGAGCCGGGGAGGATGGCTACACCTTC,CASSPRAGEDGYTF
.,TRBD1,TRBJ2-7,TRBV18,TGTGCCAGCTCACCAAATACCGGGACAGGGGGAAGTGGCAACGAGCAGTACTTC,CASSPNTGTGGSGNEQYF
.,.,TRBJ1-6,TRBV27,TGTGCCAGCAGTTTAGGTAGCTCCTATAATTCACCCCTCCACTTT,CASSLGSSYNSPLHF
.,TRBD1,TRBJ2-1,TRBV6-2/TRBV6-3,TGTGCCAGCAGCCGGGACAGGAACAATGAGCAGTTCTTC,CASSRDRNNEQFF
.,.,TRBJ2-7,TRBV25-1,TGTGCCAGCAGGGCGGCCACGGGTTCTCTAGTCAGCGAGCAGTACTTC,CASRAATGSLVSEQYF
.,TRBD1,TRBJ1-5,TRBV6-1,TGTGCCAGCAGTGAAGTCCCGGGACAGGGGTTAACCCAGCATTTT,CASSEVPGQGLTQHF
.,.,TRBJ2-4,TRBV9,TGTGCCAGCAGCCCAGGGGTGGGATCGGACATTCAGTACTTC,CASSPGVGSDIQYF
.,TRBD2,TRBJ2-3,TRBV4-2,TGTGCCAGCAGCCAAGCTGGCGGGGGGGCCCCAGATACGCAGTATTTT,CASSQAGGGAPDTQYF
.,.,TRBJ1-2,TRBV10-3,TGTGCCAATTCAGAGGGGGTGTTGAGCTATGGCTACACCTTC,CANSEGVLSYGYTF
.,.,TRBJ2-7,TRBV25-1,TGTGCCAGCAGTAAACAAGCGGGTTTAACCTACGAGCAGTACTTC,CASSKQAGLTYEQYF
.,.,TRBJ1-1,TRBV11-2,TGTGCCAGCAGCCCTACCCCACAGGGAAACACTGAAGCTTTCTTT,CASSPTPQGNTEAFF
.,TRBD2,TRBJ2-2,TRBV27,TGTGCCAGCCCCCGCGGGGGGGTACCCGGGGAGCTGTTTTTT,CASPRGGVPGELFF
.,.,TRBJ1-1,TRBV7-2,TGTGCCAGCAGCTTAGTGTTTGGGGCCTACACTGAAGCTTTCTTT,CASSLVFGAYTEAFF
large,TRBD2,TRBJ2-3,TRBV5-6,TGTGCCAGCAGCTTGGCCACTAGCGGGGGGGGCGCAGATACGCAGTATTTT,CASSLATSGGGADTQYF
.,TRBD1,TRBJ1-1,TRBV4-2,TGTGCCAGCAGCCAAGGAGACAGGGGCGCTGAAGCTTTCTTT,CASSQGDRGAEAFF
.,.,TRBJ2-7,TRBV7-2,TGTGCCAGCAGCTTAGGACTAGATTTCTACGAGCAGTACTTC,CASSLGLDFYEQYF
.,.,TRBJ1-2,TRBV12-3/TRBV12-4,TGTGCCAGCAAACGGGGGGACTATGGCTACACCTTC,CASKRGDYGYTF
.,TRBD1,TRBJ1-2,TRBV5-1,TGCGCCAGCAGCTTGGGGGGGACAGGCGCGAACTATGGCTACACCTTC,CASSLGGTGANYGYTF
.,.,TRBJ1-6,TRBV5-4,TGTGCCAGCAGCTTGGCCGGGTTGGAGAATTCACCCCTCCACTTT,CASSLAGLENSPLHF